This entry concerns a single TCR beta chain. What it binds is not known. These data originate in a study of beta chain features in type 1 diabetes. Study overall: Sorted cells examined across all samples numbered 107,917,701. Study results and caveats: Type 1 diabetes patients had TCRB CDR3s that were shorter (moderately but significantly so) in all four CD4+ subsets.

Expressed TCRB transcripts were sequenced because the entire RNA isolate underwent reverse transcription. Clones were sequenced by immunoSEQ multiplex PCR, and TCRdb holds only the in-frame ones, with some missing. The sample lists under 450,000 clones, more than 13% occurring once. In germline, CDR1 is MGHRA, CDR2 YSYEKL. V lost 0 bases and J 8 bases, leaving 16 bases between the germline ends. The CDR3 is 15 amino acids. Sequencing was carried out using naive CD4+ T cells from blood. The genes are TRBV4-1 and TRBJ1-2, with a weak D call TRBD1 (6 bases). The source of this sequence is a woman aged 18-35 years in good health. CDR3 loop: CASSQDRAGAVGYTF. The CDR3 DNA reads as TGCGCCAGCAGCCAAGATAGGGCAGGGGCTGTCGGCTACACCTTC.